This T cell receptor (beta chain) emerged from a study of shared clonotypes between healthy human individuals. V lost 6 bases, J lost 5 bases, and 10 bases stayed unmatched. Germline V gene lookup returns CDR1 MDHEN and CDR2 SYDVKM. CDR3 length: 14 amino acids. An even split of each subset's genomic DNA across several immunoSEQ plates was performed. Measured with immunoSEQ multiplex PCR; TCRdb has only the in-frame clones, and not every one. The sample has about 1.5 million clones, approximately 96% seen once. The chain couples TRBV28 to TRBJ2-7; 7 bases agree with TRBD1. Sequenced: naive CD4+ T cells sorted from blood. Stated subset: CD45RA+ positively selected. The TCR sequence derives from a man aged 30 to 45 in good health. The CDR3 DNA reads TGTGCCAGCAGACAGCCGGGACAGACCCACGAGCAGTACTTC. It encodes CASRQPGQTHEQYF.